The sequence of this TCR beta chain was determined in a study of T cell changes during pregnancy in multiple sclerosis. TCRdb's table, derived via immunoSEQ multiplex PCR, lists solely in-frame clones and lacks some. The sample lists over 50,000 clones; 93% were seen once. Regarding this clone: This same CDR3 is encoded by further DNA sequences in the sample.

The CDR3 is 15 amino acids. J was trimmed by 4 bases and V by 7 bases; bases with no gene match: 10. Germline-derived CDR1 and CDR2 are MNHNY and SVGAGI (reference sequence). The input for sequencing was peripheral blood, taken in the second trimester of pregnancy. This receptor was taken from a female donor with multiple sclerosis, enrolled in a pregnancy study. The V call is TRBV6-6, the J call TRBJ1-3, with 7 bases identical to TRBD1. CDR3 in amino acids: CASNFKGAGGNTIYF. Written as DNA, the CDR3 is TGTGCCAGCAACTTTAAGGGGGCGGGAGGAAACACCATATATTTT.